This T cell receptor (beta chain) was recovered during a study of response to subunit inactivated influenza vaccine. Study observations and caveats: Every seasonal influenza vaccination brings in few new T cells, the authors suggested.

Comment on this clonotype: What it recognizes is unknown. This clone may be a read error of a much larger clone one base away.

Germline trimming cut 5 bases from V and 5 bases from J; bases unmatched to any gene: 8. This CDR3 region has 16 residues. TCRdb reprocessed the RT-PCR reads with MiXCR, giving one entry per CDR3 protein. The sample has more than 450,000 distinct CDR3 sequences, less than 10% seen once. The V and J genes are TRBV12-3 or TRBV12-4 and TRBJ1-5, with 11 positions matching TRBD1. The TCR sequence derives from a man aged 50 to 69 who received an inactivated influenza vaccine. Sequencing used PBMCs from blood, obtained roughly 24 months after vaccination. CDR3 protein: CASSLRTGGADQPQHF. In DNA form, the CDR3 reads TGTGCCAGCAGTCTTAGGACAGGGGGCGCGGATCAGCCCCAGCATTTT.